The clone carrying this T cell receptor (beta chain) showed up many times. Its antigen is currently unknown. The data derive from a study of T-cell reconstitution after alpha-beta-depleted transplantation in children. Notes on the study in general: T-cell counts and diversity were attributed mostly to newly produced T cells one year after transplant. Several hundred expanded graft clones reportedly gave rise to the alpha-beta T cells present about two months after transplant. Some patients' high day-60 TCRbeta diversity was traced to surviving recipient T cells and thymic progenitors.

A TCRbeta library incorporating unique molecular identifiers was prepared. TCRdb used MiXCR to reprocess the PCR reads, holding one entry per CDR3 protein. The sample has about 460,000 distinct CDR3 sequences, over 9.5% seen once. The V gene's germline CDR1 is SEHNR and CDR2 FQNEAQ (reference sequence). This CDR3 has 16 residues. Trimming removed 0 bases at V and 4 bases at J, with 15 bases between. This receptor was taken from a child between 2 and 9 years old with inherited bone marrow failure, due to receive a stem cell transplant. The gene calls are TRBV7-9 and TRBJ1-2; D is undetermined. Source: PBMCs, taken before TCRalphabeta/CD19-depleted stem cell transplant. The CDR3: CASSLARGRSAYGYTF. The DNA for the CDR3 is TGTGCCAGCAGCTTAGCGCGAGGGAGATCGGCCTATGGCTACACCTTC.